This TCR beta chain was documented in a study of OX40 agonist ivuxolimab in advanced cancers. From germline, CDR1 is KGHSH and CDR2 LQKENI. The length of the CDR3 is 14 residues. Trimming shortened V by 4 bases and J by 6 bases, and 16 bases separated the two germline ends. Repertoires were generated with immunoSEQ multiplex PCR, while TCRdb's copy carries only in-frame clones and drops some. The sample lists tens of thousands of clones; approximately 90% were seen once. J is TRBJ2-7 and V is TRBV18; TRBD1 might be the D (6 bases). The source material was CD4+ or CD8+ T cells sorted from blood, sampled in a trial of the OX40 agonist ivuxolimab. The origin of this receptor is an adult with an advanced solid tumor such as melanoma, head and neck, liver or kidney cancer. CDR3 sequence reads: CASSRGTSGIEQYF. CDR3 nucleotides: TGTGCCAGCTCACGGGGGACATCTGGGATCGAGCAGTACTTC.